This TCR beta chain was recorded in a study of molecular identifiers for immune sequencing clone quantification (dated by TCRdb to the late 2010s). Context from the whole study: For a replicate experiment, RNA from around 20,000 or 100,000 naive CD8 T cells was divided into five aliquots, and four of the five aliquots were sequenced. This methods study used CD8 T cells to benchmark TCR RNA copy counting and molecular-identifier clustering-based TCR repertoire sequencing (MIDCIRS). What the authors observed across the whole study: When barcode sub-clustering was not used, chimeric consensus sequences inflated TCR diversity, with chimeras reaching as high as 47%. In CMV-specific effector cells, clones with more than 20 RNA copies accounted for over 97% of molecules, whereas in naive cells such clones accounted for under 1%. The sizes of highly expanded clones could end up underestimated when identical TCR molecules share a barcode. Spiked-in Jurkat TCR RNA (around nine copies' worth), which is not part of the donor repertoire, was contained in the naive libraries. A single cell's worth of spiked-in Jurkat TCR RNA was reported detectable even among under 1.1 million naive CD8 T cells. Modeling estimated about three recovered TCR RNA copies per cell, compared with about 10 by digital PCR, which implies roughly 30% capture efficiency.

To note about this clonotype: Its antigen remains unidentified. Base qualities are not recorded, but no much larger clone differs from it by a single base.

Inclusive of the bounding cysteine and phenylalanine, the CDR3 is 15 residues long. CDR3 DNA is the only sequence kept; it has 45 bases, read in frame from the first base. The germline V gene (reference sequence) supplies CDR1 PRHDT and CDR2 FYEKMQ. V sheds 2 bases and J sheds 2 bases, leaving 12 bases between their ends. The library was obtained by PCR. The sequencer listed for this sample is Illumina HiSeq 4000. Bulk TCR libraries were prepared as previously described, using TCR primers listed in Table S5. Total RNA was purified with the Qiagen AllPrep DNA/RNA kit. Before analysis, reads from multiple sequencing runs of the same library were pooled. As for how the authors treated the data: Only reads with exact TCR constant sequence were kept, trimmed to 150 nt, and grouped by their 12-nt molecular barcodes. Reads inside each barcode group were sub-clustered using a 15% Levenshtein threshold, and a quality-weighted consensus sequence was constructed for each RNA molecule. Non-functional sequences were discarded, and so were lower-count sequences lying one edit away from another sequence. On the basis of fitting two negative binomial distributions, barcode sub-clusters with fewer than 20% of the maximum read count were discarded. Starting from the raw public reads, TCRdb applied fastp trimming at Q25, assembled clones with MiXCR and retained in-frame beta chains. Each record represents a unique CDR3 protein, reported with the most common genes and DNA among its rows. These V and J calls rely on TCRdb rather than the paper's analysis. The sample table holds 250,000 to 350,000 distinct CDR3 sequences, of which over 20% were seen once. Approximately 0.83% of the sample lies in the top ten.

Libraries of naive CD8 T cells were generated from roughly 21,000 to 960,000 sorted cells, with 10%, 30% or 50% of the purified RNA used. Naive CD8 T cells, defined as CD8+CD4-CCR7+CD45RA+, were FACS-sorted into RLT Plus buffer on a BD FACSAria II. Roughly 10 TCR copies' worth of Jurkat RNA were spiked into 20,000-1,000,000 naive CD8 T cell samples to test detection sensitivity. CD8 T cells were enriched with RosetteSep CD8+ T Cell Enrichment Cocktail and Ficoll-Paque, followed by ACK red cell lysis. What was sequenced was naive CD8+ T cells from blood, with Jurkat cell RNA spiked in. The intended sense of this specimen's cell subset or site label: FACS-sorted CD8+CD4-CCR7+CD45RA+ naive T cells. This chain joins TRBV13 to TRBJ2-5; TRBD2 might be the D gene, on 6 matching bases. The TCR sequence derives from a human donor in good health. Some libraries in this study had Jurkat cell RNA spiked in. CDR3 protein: CASSLTLAPQETQYF. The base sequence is TGTGCCAGCAGCTTAACCCTAGCGCCTCAAGAGACCCAGTACTTC.